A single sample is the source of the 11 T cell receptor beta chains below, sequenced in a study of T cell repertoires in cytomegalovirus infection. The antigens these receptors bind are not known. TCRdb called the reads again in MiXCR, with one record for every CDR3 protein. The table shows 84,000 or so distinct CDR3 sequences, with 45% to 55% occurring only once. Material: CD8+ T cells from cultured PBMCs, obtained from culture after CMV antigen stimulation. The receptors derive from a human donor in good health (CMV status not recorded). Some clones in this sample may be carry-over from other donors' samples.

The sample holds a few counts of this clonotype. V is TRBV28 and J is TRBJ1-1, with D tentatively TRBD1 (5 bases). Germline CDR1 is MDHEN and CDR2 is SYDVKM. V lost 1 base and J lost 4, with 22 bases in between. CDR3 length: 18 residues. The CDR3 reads CASSLYLGQGRGSTEAFF. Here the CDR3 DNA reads TGTGCCAGCAGTTTATATCTAGGGCAGGGTCGGGGTAGCACTGAAGCTTTCTTT.

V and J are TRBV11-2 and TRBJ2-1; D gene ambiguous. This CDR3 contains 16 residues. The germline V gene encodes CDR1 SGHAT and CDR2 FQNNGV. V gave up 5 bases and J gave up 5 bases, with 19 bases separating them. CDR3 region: CASSPASGRFHNEQFF. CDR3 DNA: TGTGCCAGCAGCCCGGCCTCCGGCCGGTTCCACAATGAGCAGTTCTTC.

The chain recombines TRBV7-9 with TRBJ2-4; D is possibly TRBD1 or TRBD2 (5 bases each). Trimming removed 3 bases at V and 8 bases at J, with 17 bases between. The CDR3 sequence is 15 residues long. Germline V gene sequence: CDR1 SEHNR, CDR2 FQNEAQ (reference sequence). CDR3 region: CASSLDTRRGDIQYF. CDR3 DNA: TGTGCCAGCAGCTTGGACACTCGAAGAGGGGACATTCAGTACTTC.

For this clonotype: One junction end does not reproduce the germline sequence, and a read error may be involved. CDR3: CASSLGSPTGGLFF. For the CDR3, the DNA is TGTGCCAGCAGCCTAGGGTCCCCTACCGGGGGGCTGTTTTTT. This chain connects TRBV7-6 to TRBJ2-2, with D possibly being TRBD2 (6 bases). This CDR3 comprises 14 residues. Germline assignment: CDR1 SGHVS and CDR2 FNYEAQ. Full variable domain (rest looked up from reference TRBV7-6 and TRBJ2-2): GAGVSQSPRYKVTKRGQDVALRCDPISGHVSLYWYRQALGQGPEFLTYFNYEAQQDKSGLPNDRFSAERPEGSISTLTIQRTEQRDSAMYRCASSLGSPTGGLFFGEGSRLTVL.

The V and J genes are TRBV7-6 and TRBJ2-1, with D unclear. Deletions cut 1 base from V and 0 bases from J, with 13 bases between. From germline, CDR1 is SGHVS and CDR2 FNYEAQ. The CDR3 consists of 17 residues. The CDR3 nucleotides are TGTGCCAGCAGCTTAGTGGGCAGGCGAAGCTCCTACAATGAGCAGTTCTTC. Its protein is CASSLVGRRSSYNEQFF. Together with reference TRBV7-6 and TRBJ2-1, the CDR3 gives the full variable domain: GAGVSQSPRYKVTKRGQDVALRCDPISGHVSLYWYRQALGQGPEFLTYFNYEAQQDKSGLPNDRFSAERPEGSISTLTIQRTEQRDSAMYRCASSLVGRRSSYNEQFFGPGTRLTVL.

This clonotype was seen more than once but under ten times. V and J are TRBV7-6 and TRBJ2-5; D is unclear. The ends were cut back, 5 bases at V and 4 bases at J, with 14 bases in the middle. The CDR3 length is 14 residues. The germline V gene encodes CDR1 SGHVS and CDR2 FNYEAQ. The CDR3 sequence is CASSTGPPRETQYF. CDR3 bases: TGTGCCAGCAGCACCGGACCCCCGCGAGAGACCCAGTACTTC.

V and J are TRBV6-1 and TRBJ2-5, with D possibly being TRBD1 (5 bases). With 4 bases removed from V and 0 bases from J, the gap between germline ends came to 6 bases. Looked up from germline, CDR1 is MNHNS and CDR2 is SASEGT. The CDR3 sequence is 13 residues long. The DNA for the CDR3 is TGTGCCAGCAGTGGACAGAACCAAGAGACCCAGTACTTC. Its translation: CASSGQNQETQYF.

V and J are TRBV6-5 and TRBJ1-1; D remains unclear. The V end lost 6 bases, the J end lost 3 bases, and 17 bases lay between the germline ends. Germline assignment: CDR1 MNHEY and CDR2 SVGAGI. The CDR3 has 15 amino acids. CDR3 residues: CASRLTLGRDTEAFF. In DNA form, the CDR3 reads TGTGCCAGCAGACTCACTCTAGGGCGGGACACTGAAGCTTTCTTT.

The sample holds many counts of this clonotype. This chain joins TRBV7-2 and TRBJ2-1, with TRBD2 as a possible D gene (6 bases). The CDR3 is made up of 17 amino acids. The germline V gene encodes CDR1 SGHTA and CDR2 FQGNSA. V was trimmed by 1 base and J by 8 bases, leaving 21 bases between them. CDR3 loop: CASSLGLAPRRAHEQFF. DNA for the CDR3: TGTGCCAGCAGCTTAGGCCTAGCGCCCCGACGGGCCCATGAGCAGTTCTTC. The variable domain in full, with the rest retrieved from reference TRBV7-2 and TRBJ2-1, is GAGVSQSPSNKVTEKGKDVELRCDPISGHTALYWYRQSLGQGLEFLIYFQGNSAPDKSGLPSDRFSAERTGGSVSTLTIQRTQQEDSAVYLCASSLGLAPRRAHEQFFGPGTRLTVL.

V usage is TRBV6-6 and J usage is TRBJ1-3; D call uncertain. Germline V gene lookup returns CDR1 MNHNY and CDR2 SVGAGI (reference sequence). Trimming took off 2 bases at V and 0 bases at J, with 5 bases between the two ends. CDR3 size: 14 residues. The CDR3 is CASSYPASGNTIYF. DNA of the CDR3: TGTGCCAGCAGTTACCCAGCCTCTGGAAACACCATATATTTT.

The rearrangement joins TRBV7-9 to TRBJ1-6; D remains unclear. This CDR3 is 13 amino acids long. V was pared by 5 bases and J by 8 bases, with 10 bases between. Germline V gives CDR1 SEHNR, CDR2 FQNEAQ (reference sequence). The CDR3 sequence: CASSPVPDSPLHF. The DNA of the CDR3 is TGTGCCAGCAGCCCCGTGCCAGATTCACCCCTCCACTTT.